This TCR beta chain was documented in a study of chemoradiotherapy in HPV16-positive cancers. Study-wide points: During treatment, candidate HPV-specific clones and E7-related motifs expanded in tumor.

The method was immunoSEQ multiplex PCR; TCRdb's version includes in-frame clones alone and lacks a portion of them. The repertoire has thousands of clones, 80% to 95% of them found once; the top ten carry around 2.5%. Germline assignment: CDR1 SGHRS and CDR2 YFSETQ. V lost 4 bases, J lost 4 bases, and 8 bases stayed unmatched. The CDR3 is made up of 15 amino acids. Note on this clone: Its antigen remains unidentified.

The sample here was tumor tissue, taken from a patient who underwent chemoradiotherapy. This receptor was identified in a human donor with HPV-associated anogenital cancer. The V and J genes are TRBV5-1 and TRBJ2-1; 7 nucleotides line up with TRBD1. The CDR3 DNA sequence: TGCGCCAGCAGCACTACAGGGGTGTTTTACAATGAGCAGTTCTTC. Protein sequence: CASSTTGVFYNEQFF. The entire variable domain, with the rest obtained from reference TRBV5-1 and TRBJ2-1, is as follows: KAGVTQTPRYLIKTRGQQVTLSCSPISGHRSVSWYQQTPGQGLQFLFEYFSETQRNKGNFPGRFSGRQFSNSRSEMNVSTLELGDSALYLCASSTTGVFYNEQFFGPGTRLTVL.